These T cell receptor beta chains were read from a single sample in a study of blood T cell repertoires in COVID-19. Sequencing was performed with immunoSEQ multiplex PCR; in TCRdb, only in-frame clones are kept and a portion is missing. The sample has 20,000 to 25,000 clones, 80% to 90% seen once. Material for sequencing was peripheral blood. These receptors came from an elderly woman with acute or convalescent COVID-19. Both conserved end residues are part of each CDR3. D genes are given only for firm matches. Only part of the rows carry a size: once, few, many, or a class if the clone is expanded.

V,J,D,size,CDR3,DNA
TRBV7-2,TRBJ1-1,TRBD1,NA,CASSLDGTANTEAFF,TGTGCCAGCAGCCTAGACGGGACAGCGAACACTGAAGCTTTCTTT
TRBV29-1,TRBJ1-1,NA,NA,CSVYWASAEAFF,TGCAGCGTTTACTGGGCTTCAGCTGAAGCTTTCTTT
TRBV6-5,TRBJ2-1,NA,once,CASRVGSYNEQFF,TGTGCCAGCAGGGTCGGGAGCTACAATGAGCAGTTCTTC
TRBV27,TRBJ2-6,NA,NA,CASSPKFRSSGANVLTF,TGTGCCAGCAGTCCAAAATTTCGTAGCTCTGGGGCCAACGTCCTGACTTTC
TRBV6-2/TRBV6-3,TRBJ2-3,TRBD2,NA,CASSYEAGGPSSTDTQYF,TGTGCCAGCAGTTACGAAGCGGGGGGGCCTTCGAGCACAGATACGCAGTATTTT
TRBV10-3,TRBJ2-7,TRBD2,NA,CAGSGGPGGQYF,TGTGCCGGGAGCGGGGGCCCAGGTGGGCAGTACTTC
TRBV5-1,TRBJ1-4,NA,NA,CASSFEGLTEKLFF,TGCGCCAGCAGCTTCGAGGGTTTAACCGAAAAACTGTTTTTT
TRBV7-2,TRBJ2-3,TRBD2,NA,CASSLMGLAGGQDTDTQYF,TGTGCCAGCAGCCTCATGGGACTAGCGGGAGGGCAAGACACAGATACGCAGTATTTT
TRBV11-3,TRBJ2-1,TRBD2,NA,CASSSGGGAALSDDEQFF,TGTGCCAGCAGCTCCGGGGGAGGGGCTGCCCTGTCAGACGATGAGCAGTTCTTC
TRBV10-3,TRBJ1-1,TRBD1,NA,CAISERTGRTEAFF,TGTGCCATCAGTGAGCGGACAGGGAGGACTGAAGCTTTCTTT
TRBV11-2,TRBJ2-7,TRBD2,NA,CASSPHLAGASHEQYF,TGTGCCAGCAGCCCTCACCTAGCGGGAGCGTCCCACGAGCAGTACTTC
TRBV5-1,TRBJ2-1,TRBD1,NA,CASSSRTGVDNEQFF,TGCGCCAGCAGCTCGCGGACAGGGGTGGACAATGAGCAGTTCTTC
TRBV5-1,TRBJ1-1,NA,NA,CASSLAGGVGNTEAFF,TGCGCCAGCAGCTTGGCCGGGGGTGTGGGGAACACTGAAGCTTTCTTT
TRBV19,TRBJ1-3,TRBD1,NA,CASTDRGTGNTIYF,TGTGCCAGTACCGACAGGGGGACTGGAAACACCATATATTTT
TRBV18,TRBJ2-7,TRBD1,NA,CASSPPSDRSYEQYF,TGTGCCAGCTCACCACCTTCGGACAGGTCCTACGAGCAGTACTTC
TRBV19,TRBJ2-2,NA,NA,CATDRNTGELFF,TGTGCCACGGACAGGAACACCGGGGAGCTGTTTTTT
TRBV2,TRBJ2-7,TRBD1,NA,CASRQRQGTAYEQYF,TGTGCCAGCAGGCAGAGACAGGGTACGGCCTACGAGCAGTACTTC